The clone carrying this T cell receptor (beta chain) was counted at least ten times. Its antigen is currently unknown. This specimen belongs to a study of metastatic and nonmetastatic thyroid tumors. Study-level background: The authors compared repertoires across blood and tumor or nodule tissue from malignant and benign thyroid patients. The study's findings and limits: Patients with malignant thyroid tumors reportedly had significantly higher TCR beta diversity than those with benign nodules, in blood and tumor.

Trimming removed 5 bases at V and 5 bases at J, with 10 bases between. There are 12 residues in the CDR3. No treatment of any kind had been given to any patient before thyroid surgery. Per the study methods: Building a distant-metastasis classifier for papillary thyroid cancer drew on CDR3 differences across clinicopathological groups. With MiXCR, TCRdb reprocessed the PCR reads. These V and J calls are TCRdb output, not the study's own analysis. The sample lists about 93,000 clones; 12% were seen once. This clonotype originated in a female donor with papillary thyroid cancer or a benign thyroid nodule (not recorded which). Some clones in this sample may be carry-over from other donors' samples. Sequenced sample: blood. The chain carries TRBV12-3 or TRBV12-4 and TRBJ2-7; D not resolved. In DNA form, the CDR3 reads TGTGCCAGCAGTCGAACCGCGCACGAGCAGTACTTC. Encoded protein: CASSRTAHEQYF.